This TCR beta chain was profiled in a study of regulatory T cells in long-lasting Graves disease. The authors built TCR beta libraries using iRepertoire HTBI primers and Arm-PCR of CDR3 regions. TCRdb passed the multiplex PCR reads through MiXCR, listing each CDR3 protein once. The sample carries approximately 490,000 distinct CDR3 sequences, 15% to 20% recorded once. Study outcomes and limitations: Persistent disease was associated with favored TRBV28 usage and with favored use of TRBJ1-2 and TRBJ2-5.

The time point is: newly diagnosed GD, antithyroid drugs for less than 3 months. PBMCs were the source of the RNA used for TCR sequencing. This clonotype came up many times. The antigen remains unidentified. V was clipped by 1 base and J by 5 bases, with 8 bases between them. The germline V gene encodes CDR1 LGHDT and CDR2 YNNKEL (reference sequence). The CDR3 is made up of 14 amino acids. These data were also filed under a second study, of T cells in Graves' hyperthyroidism and ophthalmopathy.

This material consisted of peripheral blood mononuclear cells (PBMCs), taken at new diagnosis, from a patient treated with antithyroid drugs. The chain links TRBV3-1 to TRBJ2-2; D is perhaps TRBD1 (6 bases). The clonotype comes from a man aged 35 to 55 with Graves disease. The CDR3: CASSQGRGTGELFF. CDR3 nucleotide sequence: TGTGCCAGCAGCCAAGGAAGGGGGACCGGGGAGCTGTTTTTT.